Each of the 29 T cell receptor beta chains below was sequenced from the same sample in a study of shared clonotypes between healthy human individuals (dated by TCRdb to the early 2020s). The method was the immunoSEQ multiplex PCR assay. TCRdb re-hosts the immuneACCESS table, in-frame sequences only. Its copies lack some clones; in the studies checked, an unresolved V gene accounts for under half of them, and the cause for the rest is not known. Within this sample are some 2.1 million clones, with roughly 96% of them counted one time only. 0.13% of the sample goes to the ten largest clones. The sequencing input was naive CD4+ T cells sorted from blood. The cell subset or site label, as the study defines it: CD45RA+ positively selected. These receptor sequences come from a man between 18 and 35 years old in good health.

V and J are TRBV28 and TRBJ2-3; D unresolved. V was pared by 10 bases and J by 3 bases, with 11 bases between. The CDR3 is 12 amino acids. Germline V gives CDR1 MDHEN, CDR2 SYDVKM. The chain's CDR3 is CATRWQTDTQYF. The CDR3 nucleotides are TGTGCCACCAGATGGCAGACAGATACGCAGTATTTT.

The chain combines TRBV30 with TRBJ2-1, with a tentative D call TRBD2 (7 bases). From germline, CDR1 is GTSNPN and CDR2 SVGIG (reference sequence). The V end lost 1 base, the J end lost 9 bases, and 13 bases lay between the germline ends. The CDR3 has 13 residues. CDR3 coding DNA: TGTGCCTGGAGTGCTACAGGGAGGGCTGAGCAGTTCTTC. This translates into CAWSATGRAEQFF.

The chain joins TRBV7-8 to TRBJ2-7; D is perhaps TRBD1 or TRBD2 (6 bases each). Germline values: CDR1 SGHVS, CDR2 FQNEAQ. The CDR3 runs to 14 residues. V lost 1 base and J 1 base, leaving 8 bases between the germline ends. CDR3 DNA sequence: TGTGCCAGCAGCTTAGGGGGGGCTTCCTACGAGCAGTACTTC. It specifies CASSLGGASYEQYF.

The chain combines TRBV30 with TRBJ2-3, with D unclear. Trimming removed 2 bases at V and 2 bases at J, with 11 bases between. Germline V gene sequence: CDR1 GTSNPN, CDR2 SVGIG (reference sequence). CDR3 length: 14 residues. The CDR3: CAWSLQIYTDTQYF. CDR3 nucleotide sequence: TGTGCCTGGAGTCTCCAGATCTACACAGATACGCAGTATTTT.

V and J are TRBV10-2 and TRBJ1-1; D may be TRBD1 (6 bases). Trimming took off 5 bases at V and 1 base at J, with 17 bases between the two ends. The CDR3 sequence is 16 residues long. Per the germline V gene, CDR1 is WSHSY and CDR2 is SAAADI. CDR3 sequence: CASSQRGIGANTEAFF. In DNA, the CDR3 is TGCGCCAGCAGTCAAAGGGGGATTGGTGCGAACACTGAAGCTTTCTTT.

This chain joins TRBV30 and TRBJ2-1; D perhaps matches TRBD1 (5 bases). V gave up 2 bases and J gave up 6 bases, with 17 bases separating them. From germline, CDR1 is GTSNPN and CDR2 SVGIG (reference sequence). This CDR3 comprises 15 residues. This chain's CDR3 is CAWSMGQGVGNEQFF. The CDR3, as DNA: TGTGCCTGGAGTATGGGTCAGGGTGTAGGCAATGAGCAGTTCTTC.

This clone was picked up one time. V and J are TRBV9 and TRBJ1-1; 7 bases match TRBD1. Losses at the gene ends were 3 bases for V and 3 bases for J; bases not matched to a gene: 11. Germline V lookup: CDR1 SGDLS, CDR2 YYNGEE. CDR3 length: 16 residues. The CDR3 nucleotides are TGTGCCAGCAGCGGCCCGGGACAGAATTTGTACACTGAAGCTTTCTTT. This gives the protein CASSGPGQNLYTEAFF.

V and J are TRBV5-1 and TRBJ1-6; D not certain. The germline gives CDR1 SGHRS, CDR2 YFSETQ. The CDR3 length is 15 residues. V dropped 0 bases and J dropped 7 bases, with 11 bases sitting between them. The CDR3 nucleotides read TGCGCCAGCAGCTTGGACGCAGGTCGCAATTCACCCCTCCACTTT. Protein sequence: CASSLDAGRNSPLHF.

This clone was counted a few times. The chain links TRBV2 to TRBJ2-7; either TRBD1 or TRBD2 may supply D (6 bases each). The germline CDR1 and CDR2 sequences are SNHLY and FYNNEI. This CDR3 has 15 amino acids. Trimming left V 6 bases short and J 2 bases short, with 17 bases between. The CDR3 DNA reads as TGTGCCAGCAGCGGGGGCCGGGACGGACCCTACGAGCAGTACTTC. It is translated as CASSGGRDGPYEQYF.

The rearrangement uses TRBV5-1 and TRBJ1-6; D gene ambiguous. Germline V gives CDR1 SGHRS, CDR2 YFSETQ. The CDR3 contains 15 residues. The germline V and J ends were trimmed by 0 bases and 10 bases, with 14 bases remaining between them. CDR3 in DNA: TGCGCCAGCAGCTTGGATGGAGACCCCTCATCACCCCTCCACTTT. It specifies CASSLDGDPSSPLHF. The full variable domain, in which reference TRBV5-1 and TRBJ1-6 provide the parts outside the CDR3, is KAGVTQTPRYLIKTRGQQVTLSCSPISGHRSVSWYQQTPGQGLQFLFEYFSETQRNKGNFPGRFSGRQFSNSRSEMNVSTLELGDSALYLCASSLDGDPSSPLHFGNGTRLTVT.

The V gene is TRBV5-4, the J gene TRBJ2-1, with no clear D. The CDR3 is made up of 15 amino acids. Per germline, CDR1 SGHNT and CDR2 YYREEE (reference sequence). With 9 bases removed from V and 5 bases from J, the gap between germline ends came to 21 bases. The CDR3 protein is CATLSGSWGNNEQFF. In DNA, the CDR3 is TGTGCCACCTTATCCGGCTCCTGGGGTAACAATGAGCAGTTCTTC.

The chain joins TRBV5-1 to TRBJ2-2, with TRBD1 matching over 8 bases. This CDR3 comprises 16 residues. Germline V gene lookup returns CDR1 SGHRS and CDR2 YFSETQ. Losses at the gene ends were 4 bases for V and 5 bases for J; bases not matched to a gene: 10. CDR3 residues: CASSPDRVLLTGELFF. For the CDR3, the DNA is TGCGCCAGCAGCCCGGACAGGGTGCTGTTAACCGGGGAGCTGTTTTTT.

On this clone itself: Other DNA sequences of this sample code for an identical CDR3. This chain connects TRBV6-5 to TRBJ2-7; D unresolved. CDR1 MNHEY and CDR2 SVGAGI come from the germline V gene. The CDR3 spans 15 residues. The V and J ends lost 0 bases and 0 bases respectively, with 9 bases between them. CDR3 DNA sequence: TGTGCCAGCAGTTACTCCAGGTTGAGCTCCTACGAGCAGTACTTC. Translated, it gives CASSYSRLSSYEQYF.

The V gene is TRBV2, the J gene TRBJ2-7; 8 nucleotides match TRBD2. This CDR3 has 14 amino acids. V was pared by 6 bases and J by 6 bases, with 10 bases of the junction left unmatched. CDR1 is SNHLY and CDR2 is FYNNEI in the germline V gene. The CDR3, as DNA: TGTGCCAGCAGCACCGGGACTAGTGTCTCCGAGCAGTACTTC. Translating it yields CASSTGTSVSEQYF.

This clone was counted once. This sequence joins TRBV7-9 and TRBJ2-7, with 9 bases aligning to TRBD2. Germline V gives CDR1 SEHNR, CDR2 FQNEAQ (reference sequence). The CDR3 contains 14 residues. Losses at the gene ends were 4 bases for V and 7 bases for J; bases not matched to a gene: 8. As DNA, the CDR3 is TGTGCCAGCAGCTCCGGACTAGCGACGAGAGAGCAGTACTTC. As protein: CASSSGLATREQYF.

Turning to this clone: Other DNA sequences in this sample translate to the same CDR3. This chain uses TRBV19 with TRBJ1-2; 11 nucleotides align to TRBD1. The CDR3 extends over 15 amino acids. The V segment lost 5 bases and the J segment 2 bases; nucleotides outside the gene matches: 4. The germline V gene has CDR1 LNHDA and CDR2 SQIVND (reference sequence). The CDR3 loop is CASSSRDRGNYGYTF. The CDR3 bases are TGTGCCAGTAGTTCTCGGGACAGGGGGAACTATGGCTACACCTTC.

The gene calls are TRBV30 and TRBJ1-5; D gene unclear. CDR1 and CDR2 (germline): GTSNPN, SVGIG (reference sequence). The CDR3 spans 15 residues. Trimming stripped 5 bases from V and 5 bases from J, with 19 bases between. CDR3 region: CAWANGGSIDQPQHF. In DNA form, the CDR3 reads TGTGCCTGGGCGAACGGAGGCTCGATCGATCAGCCCCAGCATTTT.

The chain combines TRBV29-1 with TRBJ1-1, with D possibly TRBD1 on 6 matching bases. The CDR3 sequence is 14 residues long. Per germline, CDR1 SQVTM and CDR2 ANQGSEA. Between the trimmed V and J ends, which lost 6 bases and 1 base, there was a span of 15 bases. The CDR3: CSVARTVGNTEAFF. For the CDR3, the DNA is TGCAGCGTCGCAAGGACAGTAGGGAACACTGAAGCTTTCTTT.

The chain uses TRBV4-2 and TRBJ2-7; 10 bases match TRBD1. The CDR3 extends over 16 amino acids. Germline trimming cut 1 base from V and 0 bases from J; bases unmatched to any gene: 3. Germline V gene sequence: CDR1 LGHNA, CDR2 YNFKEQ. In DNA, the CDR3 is TGTGCCAGCAGCCAAGGTCGGACAGGGGGCTCCTACGAGCAGTACTTC. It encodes CASSQGRTGGSYEQYF.

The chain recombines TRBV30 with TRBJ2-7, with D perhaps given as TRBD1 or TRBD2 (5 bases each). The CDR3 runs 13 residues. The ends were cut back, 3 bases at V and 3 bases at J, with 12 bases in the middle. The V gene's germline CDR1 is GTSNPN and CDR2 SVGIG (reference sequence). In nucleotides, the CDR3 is TGTGCCTGGAGACGTGGGACGGGCTACGAGCAGTACTTC. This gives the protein CAWRRGTGYEQYF.

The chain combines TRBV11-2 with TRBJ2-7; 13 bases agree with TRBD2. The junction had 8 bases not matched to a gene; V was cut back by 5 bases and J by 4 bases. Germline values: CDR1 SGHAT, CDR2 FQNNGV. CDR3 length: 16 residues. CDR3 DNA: TGTGCCAGCAGCCCTGGACTAGCGGGAGTAGTGTACGAGCAGTACTTC. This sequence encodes CASSPGLAGVVYEQYF.

CDR3 sequence (DNA): TGTGCCAGCAGTTACCCGGGTGGCTCCTACAATGAGCAGTTCTTC. Translating gives CASSYPGGSYNEQFF. The V and J genes are TRBV6-5 and TRBJ2-1, with D unresolved. This CDR3 is built from 15 residues. The V gene lost 2 bases and the J gene lost 0 bases, with 8 bases spanning the gap. Germline CDR1 is MNHEY and CDR2 is SVGAGI.

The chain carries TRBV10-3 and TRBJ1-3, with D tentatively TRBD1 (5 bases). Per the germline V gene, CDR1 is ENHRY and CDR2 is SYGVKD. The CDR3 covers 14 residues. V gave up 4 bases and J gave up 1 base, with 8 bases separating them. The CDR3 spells CAISAGRSGNTIYF. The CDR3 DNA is TGTGCCATCAGTGCAGGGAGGTCTGGAAACACCATATATTTT.

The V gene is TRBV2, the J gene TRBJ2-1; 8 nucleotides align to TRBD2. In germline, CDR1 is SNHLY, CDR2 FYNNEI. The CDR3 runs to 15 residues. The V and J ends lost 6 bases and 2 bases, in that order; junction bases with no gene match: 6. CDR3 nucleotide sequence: TGTGCCAGCAGACCTCTAGCGGGCCCCTACAATGAGCAGTTCTTC. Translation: CASRPLAGPYNEQFF.

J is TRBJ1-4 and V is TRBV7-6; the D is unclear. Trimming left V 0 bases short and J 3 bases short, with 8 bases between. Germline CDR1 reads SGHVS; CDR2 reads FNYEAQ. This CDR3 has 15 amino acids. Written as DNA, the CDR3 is TGTGCCAGCAGCTTAGCTCCTTGGGCTAATGAAAAACTGTTTTTT. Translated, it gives CASSLAPWANEKLFF.

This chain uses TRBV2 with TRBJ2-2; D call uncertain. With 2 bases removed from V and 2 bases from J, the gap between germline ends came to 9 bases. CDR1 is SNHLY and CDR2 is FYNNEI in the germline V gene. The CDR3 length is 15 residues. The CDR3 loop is CASSEYDGNTGELFF. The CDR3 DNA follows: TGTGCCAGCAGTGAATACGACGGAAACACCGGGGAGCTGTTTTTT.

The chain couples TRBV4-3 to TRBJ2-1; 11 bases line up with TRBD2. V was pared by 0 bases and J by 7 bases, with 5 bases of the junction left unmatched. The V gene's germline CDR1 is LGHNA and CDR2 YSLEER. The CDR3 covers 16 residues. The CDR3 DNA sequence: TGCGCCAGCAGCCAAGAGGGGGTAGCGGGAGGGAATGAGCAGTTCTTC. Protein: CASSQEGVAGGNEQFF.

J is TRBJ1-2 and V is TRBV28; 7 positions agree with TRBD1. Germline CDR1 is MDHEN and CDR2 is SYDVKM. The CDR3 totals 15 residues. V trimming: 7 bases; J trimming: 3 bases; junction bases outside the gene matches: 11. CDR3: CASIFARTGYYGYTF. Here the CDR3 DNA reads TGTGCCAGCATCTTCGCGAGGACAGGTTACTATGGCTACACCTTC.

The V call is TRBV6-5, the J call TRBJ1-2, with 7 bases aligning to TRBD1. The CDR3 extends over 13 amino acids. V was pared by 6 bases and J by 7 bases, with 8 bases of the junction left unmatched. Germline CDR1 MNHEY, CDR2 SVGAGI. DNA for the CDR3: TGTGCCAGCAGCTTAGGGGGCTTTCGTGGCTACACCTTC. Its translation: CASSLGGFRGYTF.